Following are 3 T cell receptor beta chains from one sample sequenced in a study of OX40 agonist ivuxolimab in advanced cancers. Repertoires were generated with immunoSEQ multiplex PCR, while TCRdb's copy carries only in-frame clones and drops some. The sample records about 11,000 clones, around nine tenths being singletons. Sequencing was performed on CD4+ or CD8+ T cells sorted from blood, taken in a trial of the OX40 agonist ivuxolimab. The receptors were sampled from an adult with an advanced solid tumor such as melanoma, head and neck, liver or kidney cancer.

In this sample, this clone turned up once. The chain recombines TRBV1 with TRBJ2-7; the table assigns TRBD2, which was not confirmed against the DNA. TRBV1 is flagged as a pseudogene. The CDR3 totals 21 residues. The CDR3 nucleotides read TGCACCAGCAGCCAAGATGGTACGGGACTAGCGGGAGGGCCGGGTATCTACGAGCAGTACTTC. It codes for CTSSQDGTGLAGGPGIYEQYF.

The CDR3 is CASSHRLAGGSSETDTQYF. The CDR3 DNA sequence: TGCGCCAGCAGCCACAGACTAGCGGGAGGTTCGTCGGAAACAGATACGCAGTATTTT. The chain carries TRBV4-1 and TRBJ2-3, with 13 bases identical to TRBD2. The junction had 12 bases not matched to a gene; V was cut back by 3 bases and J by 3 bases. CDR1 is MGHRA and CDR2 is YSYEKL in the germline V gene. The CDR3 extends over 19 amino acids.

The V and J genes are TRBV27 and TRBJ2-2; D is ambiguous. Germline V CDR1 and CDR2: MNHEY, SMNVEV (reference sequence). V lost 4 bases and J 6 bases, leaving 9 bases between the germline ends. The CDR3 is 13 amino acids. DNA for the CDR3: TGTGCCAGCAGTTACGGCCCCTCCGGGGAGCTGTTTTTT. It translates to CASSYGPSGELFF.